The entry below gives a single TCR beta chain sequence along with its context. This entry belongs to a study of blood T cell repertoires in COVID-19. Study information: Researchers got acute and convalescent COVID-19 samples from the United States, Italy and Spain. T cells, B-cell-depleted T cells, or PBMCs provided the cDNA or gDNA that served as material.

After removal of 0 bases from V and 5 bases from J, the junction contained 0 bases not matched to a gene. The CDR3 runs to 13 residues. Seattle's cohort entered during active infection and was followed longitudinally. Original data processing: Counts of nucleated cells, estimated from reference gene primer amplification, were obtained. Here immunoSEQ multiplex PCR was the method, and the copy in TCRdb shows in-frame clones only, minus some. That table is the source of V, J and clone size, and D and trimming were worked out from the DNA. Of hundreds of thousands of clones in the sample, about 88% were seen once.

Specimen: peripheral blood. This chain connects TRBV5-3 to TRBJ2-3, with 7 bases that match TRBD1. TRBV5-3 qualifies as an ORF whose function is uncertain. This clonotype was obtained from a woman aged 55 to 70 with COVID-19, enrolled during active disease. The DNA of the CDR3 is TGTGCCAGAAGCTTGGCAGGGGGAGATACGCAGTATTTT. Encoded protein: CARSLAGGDTQYF.